Below are 30 T cell receptor beta chains sequenced from a single sample in a study of cytomegalovirus exposure and HLA in healthy donors. Primers included in the PCR were 60 Vbeta and 13 Jbeta primers. Clones were read by immunoSEQ multiplex PCR, and TCRdb kept only the in-frame ones, dropping some. The sample lists around 180,000 clones, about 72% seen once, with approximately 1.6% in the top ten. The sample was PBMCs. Receptors originate from a girl aged 10 to 17 in good health and CMV-seronegative.

This chain links TRBV19 with TRBJ1-1; D not certain. V lost 4 bases and J lost 5, with 14 bases in between. The CDR3 sequence is 14 residues long. Germline CDR1 LNHDA, CDR2 SQIVND (reference sequence). The CDR3 protein is CASSTREHRTEAFF. The CDR3 region has the DNA TGTGCCAGTAGTACCCGGGAACATCGGACTGAAGCTTTCTTT.

This sequence joins TRBV27 and TRBJ2-1, with 11 bases matching TRBD2. V lost 5 bases and J lost 10; bases outside the gene matches: 13. CDR3 length equals 16 residues. Germline V gene data show CDR1 as MNHEY and CDR2 as SMNVEV (reference sequence). This chain's CDR3 is CASSLGLAGGFGEQFF. The CDR3 DNA reads as TGTGCCAGCAGTCTGGGCCTAGCGGGGGGCTTTGGGGAGCAGTTCTTC.

The rearrangement uses TRBV11-2 and TRBJ2-2, with 8 positions matching TRBD1. V trimming: 5 bases; J trimming: 0 bases; junction bases outside the gene matches: 2. This CDR3 is built from 15 residues. In germline, CDR1 is SGHAT, CDR2 FQNNGV. CDR3 nucleotides: TGTGCCAGCAGCCCGGGACAGGCGAACACCGGGGAGCTGTTTTTT. It translates to CASSPGQANTGELFF.

The rearrangement uses TRBV11-3 and TRBJ2-2; 7 positions agree with TRBD1. The CDR3 contains 15 residues. Germline values: CDR1 SGHNT, CDR2 YENEEA. V dropped 4 bases and J dropped 7; count of bases not matched to a gene: 9. Here the CDR3 DNA reads TGTGCCAGCAGCTCAACACGAACAGGGGTCGGGGAGCTGTTTTTT. Its translation: CASSSTRTGVGELFF.

V gene TRBV6-4 combines with J gene TRBJ1-1; D gene unclear. Germline V gene sequence: CDR1 MRHNA, CDR2 SNTAGT. This CDR3 has 13 residues. Trimming shortened V by 6 bases and J by 1 base, and 9 bases separated the two germline ends. The CDR3 loop reads CASSSRWNTEAFF. The CDR3 nucleotides are TGTGCCAGCAGCTCCAGATGGAACACTGAAGCTTTCTTT.

The rearrangement links TRBV6-5 to TRBJ2-1, with 12 bases matching TRBD2. Germline CDR1 and CDR2: MNHEY and SVGAGI. The CDR3 consists of 15 residues. V lost 6 bases, J lost 4 bases, and 4 bases stayed unmatched. Here the CDR3 DNA reads TGTGCCAGCAGGTGGACTAGCGGGGCATACAATGAGCAGTTCTTC. It specifies CASRWTSGAYNEQFF.

This chain joins TRBV27 and TRBJ1-5; weak D call: TRBD1 (5 bases). The CDR3 spans 15 residues. CDR1 is MNHEY and CDR2 is SMNVEV in the germline V gene (reference sequence). V lost 2 bases and J lost 3, with 11 bases in between. The CDR3: CASSLRGRFNQPQHF. The CDR3 bases are TGTGCCAGCAGTTTAAGGGGCAGATTCAATCAGCCCCAGCATTTT.

Of note for this clone: One end of the junction does not line up with germline, which may come from a read error. The J gene is TRBJ2-2, the V gene TRBV7-7, with 7 nucleotides matching TRBD2. The V gene's germline CDR1 is SSHAT and CDR2 FNYEAQ (reference sequence). CDR3 length: 13 residues. CDR3 DNA: TGTGCTAGCAGCGCCCGGGAGGCCGGGGAGCTGTTTTTT. It encodes CASSAREAGELFF.

J is TRBJ1-2 and V is TRBV6-4, with 12 bases identical to TRBD1. Germline V gene data show CDR1 as MRHNA and CDR2 as SNTAGT. The CDR3 has 15 residues. The ends lost 2 bases at V and 6 bases at J; junction bases unmatched: 4. The CDR3 protein is CASSDGGQGAHGYTF. In nucleotides, the CDR3 is TGTGCCAGCAGTGACGGGGGACAGGGGGCGCATGGCTACACCTTC.

The chain links TRBV9 to TRBJ2-1; 9 positions agree with TRBD1. Germline V gene data show CDR1 as SGDLS and CDR2 as YYNGEE. CDR3 size: 16 residues. With V trimmed by 2 bases and J by 4 bases, 7 bases remained unmatched. The CDR3 sequence is CASSVGGGTGYNEQFF. As DNA, the CDR3 is TGTGCCAGCAGCGTCGGTGGGGGGACAGGGTACAATGAGCAGTTCTTC. Full variable domain (rest looked up from reference TRBV9 and TRBJ2-1): DSGVTQTPKHLITATGQRVTLRCSPRSGDLSVYWYQQSLDQGLQFLIQYYNGEERAKGNILERFSAQQFPDLHSELNLSSLELGDSALYFCASSVGGGTGYNEQFFGPGTRLTVL.

This clone has a handful of counts. The rearrangement joins TRBV7-2 to TRBJ1-4; D unclear. The CDR3 totals 13 residues. V lost 5 bases to trimming and J lost 7 bases, with 11 bases between them. CDR1 is SGHTA and CDR2 is FQGNSA in the germline V gene. DNA of the CDR3: TGTGCCAGCAGCACCTACCAAGCTGAAAAACTGTTTTTT. Amino acids: CASSTYQAEKLFF.

The rearrangement links TRBV4-1 to TRBJ1-5; 12 positions agree with TRBD1. CDR1 is MGHRA, CDR2 YSYEKL, per germline. The V segment lost 1 base and the J segment 7 bases; nucleotides outside the gene matches: 5. The CDR3 is 16 residues long. The CDR3 nucleotides are TGCGCCAGCAGCCAAGTTGGGACAGGGGGCCGACAGCCCCAGCATTTT. Residues: CASSQVGTGGRQPQHF.

The chain has TRBV30 and TRBJ1-4, with TRBD1 as a possible D gene (6 bases). This CDR3 comprises 15 residues. V shed 0 bases and J shed 8 bases, with 16 bases lying between them. Germline loops: CDR1 GTSNPN, CDR2 SVGIG (reference sequence). CDR3: CAWSVGSARGEKLFF. Here the CDR3 DNA reads TGTGCCTGGAGTGTAGGGTCCGCCAGGGGCGAAAAACTGTTTTTT.

The V and J genes are TRBV6-5 and TRBJ2-5, with 7 bases aligning to TRBD2. The V gene's germline CDR1 is MNHEY and CDR2 SVGAGI. V lost 6 bases and J lost 1; bases outside the gene matches: 8. The CDR3 spans 15 residues. The DNA for the CDR3 is TGTGCCAGCAGCCGACTCGGGGGGACCCAAGAGACCCAGTACTTC. It is translated as CASSRLGGTQETQYF.

This clone occurred a few times. This chain connects TRBV15 to TRBJ2-7, with TRBD1 identical over 9 bases. This CDR3 contains 15 residues. V was pared by 5 bases and J by 5 bases, with 10 bases of the junction left unmatched. Germline loops: CDR1 LNHNV, CDR2 YYDKDF (reference sequence). The CDR3, as DNA: TGTGCCACCAGCCGAAAGGGACAGGGATATAACGAGCAGTACTTC. Protein: CATSRKGQGYNEQYF.

The rearrangement uses TRBV5-1 and TRBJ1-1; D may be TRBD1 (5 bases). The germline CDR1 and CDR2 sequences are SGHRS and YFSETQ. CDR3 length: 13 amino acids. Trimming stripped 5 bases from V and 9 bases from J, with 17 bases between. CDR3 nucleotides: TGCGCCAGCAGTTTGACAGTATCCTTGAAAGCTTTCTTT. The encoded protein is CASSLTVSLKAFF.

This chain links TRBV13 with TRBJ1-1, with TRBD1 identical over 7 bases. Germline trimming cut 2 bases from V and 0 bases from J; bases unmatched to any gene: 3. The CDR3 runs 15 residues. The germline V gene has CDR1 PRHDT and CDR2 FYEKMQ (reference sequence). CDR3 sequence reads: CASSLRGQVNTEAFF. The CDR3 DNA reads as TGTGCCAGCAGCTTACGAGGACAGGTGAACACTGAAGCTTTCTTT.

The chain joins TRBV5-1 to TRBJ2-7; no clear D gene. V was shortened by 0 bases and J by 2 bases, with 3 bases between the two germline ends. Germline V gene sequence: CDR1 SGHRS, CDR2 YFSETQ. The CDR3 contains 12 residues. The CDR3 region has the DNA TGCGCCAGCAGCTTGGCCGCCTACGAGCAGTACTTC. It codes for CASSLAAYEQYF.

The chain has TRBV7-9 and TRBJ2-1, with 9 bases matching TRBD1. This CDR3 region has 15 residues. The J segment lost 5 bases and the V segment lost 4 bases, leaving 6 bases of the junction unmatched. Per the germline V gene, CDR1 is SEHNR and CDR2 is FQNEAQ (reference sequence). As DNA, the CDR3 is TGTGCCAGCAGCTCCTCGGGACAGGGTGACAATGAGCAGTTCTTC. This sequence encodes CASSSSGQGDNEQFF.

Comments on this clone: Relative to the germline gene, one junction end is altered; a read error may explain this. Other DNA sequences within the sample encode an identical CDR3. V is TRBV7-8 and J is TRBJ2-1, with 7 nucleotides matching TRBD1. Looked up from germline, CDR1 is SGHVS and CDR2 is FQNEAQ. The CDR3 is 15 amino acids. The CDR3 sequence: CASSSTGMGNNEQFF. The CDR3 region has the DNA TGTGCCAGCAGCTCGACAGGGATGGGTAACAATGAACAGTTCTTC.

V is TRBV2 and J is TRBJ1-4; TRBD1 aligns across 8 bases. CDR1 is SNHLY, CDR2 FYNNEI, per germline. After removal of 8 bases from V and 8 bases from J, the junction contained 10 bases not matched to a gene. The CDR3 consists of 14 residues. The CDR3 is CASLLQGAVEKLFF. CDR3 sequence (DNA): TGTGCCAGCCTTCTCCAGGGGGCAGTAGAAAAACTGTTTTTT.

The CDR3 spells CASSVAEGGVQGYGYTF. The CDR3 coding sequence is TGTGCCAGCAGCGTAGCGGAGGGGGGGGTCCAAGGCTATGGCTACACCTTC. V gene TRBV9 combines with J gene TRBJ1-2; tentative D call: TRBD1 (6 bases). V lost 0 bases to trimming and J lost 4 bases, with 19 bases between them. This CDR3 comprises 17 residues. The germline V gene has CDR1 SGDLS and CDR2 YYNGEE.

This clone has just a few counts. The chain carries TRBV28 and TRBJ1-2, with D perhaps matching TRBD1 (6 bases). Deletions cut 3 bases from V and 5 bases from J, with 10 bases between. The CDR3 covers 13 residues. Germline CDR1 MDHEN, CDR2 SYDVKM. In nucleotides, the CDR3 is TGTGCCAGCAGTTTTAAGGGGGTGTATGGCTACACCTTC. This gives the protein CASSFKGVYGYTF.

The genes are TRBV9 and TRBJ2-1, with 12 bases that match TRBD2. The CDR3 extends over 15 amino acids. The trim removed 0 bases at V and 10 bases at J, leaving 5 bases unmatched. From germline, CDR1 is SGDLS and CDR2 YYNGEE. CDR3 coding DNA: TGTGCCAGCAGCGTAGCTAGCGGGGGGGCCCAGGAGCAGTTCTTC. Translating gives CASSVASGGAQEQFF.

V gene TRBV5-8 combines with J gene TRBJ1-2; a possible D gene is TRBD1 (5 bases). Germline loops: CDR1 SGHTS, CDR2 YDEGEE. V was trimmed by 3 bases and J by 2 bases, leaving 17 bases between them. This CDR3 is 16 amino acids long. CDR3 sequence reads: CASSSTARTTNYGYTF. CDR3 in DNA: TGTGCCAGCAGCTCGACAGCCAGGACTACCAACTATGGCTACACCTTC.

This sequence joins TRBV9 and TRBJ1-1; TRBD1 might be the D (6 bases). This CDR3 spans 15 amino acids. Per the germline V gene, CDR1 is SGDLS and CDR2 is YYNGEE. V dropped 3 bases and J dropped 5 bases, with 17 bases sitting between them. The CDR3 nucleotides read TGTGCCAGCAGCGCCCTAGGGGGAGAGGGAACTGAAGCTTTCTTT. Its translation is CASSALGGEGTEAFF.

The chain employs TRBV19 and TRBJ1-1, with a possible D match to TRBD1 (6 bases). The V gene lost 9 bases and the J gene lost 4 bases, with 15 bases spanning the gap. Germline CDR1 reads LNHDA; CDR2 reads SQIVND (reference sequence). This CDR3 comprises 13 residues. The DNA for the CDR3 is TGTGCCAGCCGCCCTCAGGGGCCCACTGAAGCTTTCTTT. As protein: CASRPQGPTEAFF.

The chain couples TRBV5-1 to TRBJ2-1; 13 bases map to TRBD2. V lost 3 bases to trimming and J lost 10 bases; unmatched junction nucleotides: 7. This CDR3 has 15 residues. Germline V CDR1 and CDR2: SGHRS, YFSETQ. CDR3: CASSSGTSGVGEQFF. Written as DNA, the CDR3 is TGCGCCAGCAGCTCCGGGACTAGCGGGGTGGGGGAGCAGTTCTTC. The entire variable domain, with the rest obtained from reference TRBV5-1 and TRBJ2-1, is as follows: KAGVTQTPRYLIKTRGQQVTLSCSPISGHRSVSWYQQTPGQGLQFLFEYFSETQRNKGNFPGRFSGRQFSNSRSEMNVSTLELGDSALYLCASSSGTSGVGEQFFGPGTRLTVL.

This chain joins TRBV29-1 and TRBJ2-1, with D perhaps TRBD1 (5 bases). The germline CDR1 and CDR2 sequences are SQVTM and ANQGSEA. CDR3 length equals 19 residues. Trimming removed 3 bases from V and 2 bases from J, with 26 bases in between. CDR3 protein: CSVDDDLGEPPQPYNEQFF. In nucleotides, the CDR3 is TGCAGCGTTGATGACGATCTAGGGGAACCTCCTCAGCCCTACAATGAGCAGTTCTTC.

The CDR3 region has the DNA TGTGCCAGCAGGGAGAGCGGGGAGCTGTTTTTT. This codes for CASRESGELFF. The genes are TRBV11-2 and TRBJ2-2; no reliable D call. Germline CDR1 is SGHAT and CDR2 is FQNNGV. Trimming removed 6 bases from V and 7 bases from J, with 6 bases in between. This CDR3 contains 11 residues.